The 31 T cell receptor beta chains below come from one sample, sequenced in a study of regulatory T cells in long-lasting Graves disease. Regarding time point: newly diagnosed GD, antithyroid drugs for less than 3 months. Scientists built the TCR library using RNA that was extracted from PBMCs. Combining iRepertoire HTBI primers with Arm-PCR of CDR3 regions, the authors built TCR beta libraries. TCRdb re-derived calls from the multiplex PCR reads in MiXCR, one entry per CDR3 protein. Here the sample spans about 450,000 distinct CDR3 sequences, roughly 15% being singletons. A further study also used this sample, focusing on T cells in Graves' hyperthyroidism and ophthalmopathy.

The specimen was peripheral blood mononuclear cells (PBMCs), collected at new diagnosis, from a patient treated with antithyroid drugs. The receptors derive from a woman between 45 and 60 years old with Graves disease.

The sample holds a few counts of this clonotype. This chain uses TRBV5-4 with TRBJ1-4; no firm D call. The CDR3 is made up of 14 amino acids. Germline V CDR1 and CDR2: SGHNT, YYREEE (reference sequence). V was cut by 0 bases and J by 5 bases, with 8 bases left in between. The CDR3, as DNA: TGTGCCAGCAGCTTGGACAAATACAATGAAAAACTGTTTTTT. Translation gives CASSLDKYNEKLFF. Drawing the rest from reference TRBV5-4 and TRBJ1-4, the complete variable domain is ETGVTQSPTHLIKTRGQQVTLRCSSQSGHNTVSWYQQALGQGPQFIFQYYREEENGRGNFPPRFSGLQFPNYSSELNVNALELDDSALYLCASSLDKYNEKLFFGSGTQLSVL.

In this sample, this clonotype turned up many times. J is TRBJ2-1 and V is TRBV11-2, with 12 bases identical to TRBD2. CDR1 is SGHAT and CDR2 is FQNNGV in the germline V gene. The CDR3 sequence is 16 residues long. V shed 3 bases and J 6 bases; nucleotides not matched to a gene: 6. CDR3 DNA: TGTGCCAGCAGCTTCCGACTAGCGGGAGTTTTCAATGAGCAGTTCTTC. Protein: CASSFRLAGVFNEQFF. Using reference TRBV11-2 and TRBJ2-1 for the parts outside the CDR3, the full variable domain is EAGVAQSPRYKIIEKRQSVAFWCNPISGHATLYWYQQILGQGPKLLIQFQNNGVVDDSQLPKDRFSAERLKGVDSTLKIQPAKLEDSAVYLCASSFRLAGVFNEQFFGPGTRLTVL.

There are many counts of this clonotype. This sequence joins TRBV3-1 and TRBJ1-5; tentatively, D is TRBD1 (5 bases). The CDR3 runs 18 residues. V shed 1 base and J shed 0 bases, with 16 bases lying between them. CDR1 is LGHDT and CDR2 is YNNKEL in the germline V gene (reference sequence). The DNA for the CDR3 is TGTGCCAGCAGCCAAGGGGGAGACAGTGGGGATAGCAATCAGCCCCAGCATTTT. It is translated as CASSQGGDSGDSNQPQHF.

This clonotype was seen at least ten times. The chain uses TRBV7-8 and TRBJ2-2, with TRBD2 identical over 7 bases. Germline CDR1 reads SGHVS; CDR2 reads FQNEAQ. The CDR3 extends over 15 amino acids. The V segment lost 5 bases and the J segment 7 bases; nucleotides outside the gene matches: 10. CDR3 region: CASSLGGKRGGELFF. The CDR3 coding sequence is TGTGCCAGCAGCCTTGGGGGGAAGCGGGGCGGGGAGCTGTTTTTT.

This clonotype was counted at least ten times. Here the CDR3 reads CAWSVHGVAGELFF. CDR3 in DNA: TGTGCCTGGAGTGTACATGGGGTGGCGGGGGAGCTGTTTTTT. The chain is built from TRBV30 and TRBJ2-2, with unresolved D. The ends were cut back, 0 bases at V and 8 bases at J, with 13 bases in the middle. The germline CDR1 and CDR2 sequences are GTSNPN and SVGIG (reference sequence). The CDR3 sequence is 14 residues long. Combining the CDR3 with reference TRBV30 and TRBJ2-2 gives the whole variable domain SQTIHQWPATLVQPVGSPLSLECTVEGTSNPNLYWYRQAAGRGLQLLFYSVGIGQISSEVPQNLSASRPQDRQFILSSKKLLLSDSGFYLCAWSVHGVAGELFFGEGSRLTVL.

This clonotype was seen at least ten times. The chain has TRBV14 and TRBJ2-4, with D uncertain. Trimming stripped 0 bases from V and 11 bases from J, with 11 bases between. Looked up from germline, CDR1 is SGHDN and CDR2 is FVKESK. The length of the CDR3 is 13 residues. The CDR3 loop reads CASSQEVPSVQYF. CDR3 bases: TGTGCCAGCAGCCAAGAGGTCCCCAGTGTTCAGTACTTC.

This clonotype has a count of ten or more. The CDR3 nucleotides are TGTGCCAGCAGTTTAGCGGGGGTCCGAGGCTACACCTTC. It yields the protein CASSLAGVRGYTF. The chain combines TRBV12-3 or TRBV12-4 with TRBJ1-2; maybe TRBD1 (5 bases). This CDR3 comprises 13 residues. V dropped 0 bases and J dropped 8 bases, with 10 bases sitting between them.

The CDR3 sequence is CSARRRGQGGEQYF. The CDR3 coding sequence is TGCAGTGCTAGACGTAGGGGACAGGGCGGGGAGCAGTACTTC. The chain links TRBV20-1 to TRBJ2-7; TRBD1 agrees at 9 bases. The ends lost 2 bases at V and 7 bases at J; junction bases unmatched: 9. The germline V gene has CDR1 DFQATT and CDR2 SNEGSKA (reference sequence). CDR3 length: 14 amino acids.

In its sample, this clonotype was seen many times. J is TRBJ2-1 and V is TRBV7-6; 10 bases match TRBD2. J was trimmed by 8 bases and V by 3 bases; bases with no gene match: 4. This CDR3 is built from 14 residues. From germline, CDR1 is SGHVS and CDR2 FNYEAQ. CDR3 amino acids: CASSFLAGVDEQFF. The CDR3 DNA follows: TGTGCCAGCAGCTTCCTAGCGGGAGTAGATGAGCAGTTCTTC.

To note about this clonotype: A read error may produce the germline difference seen at one junction end. The genes are TRBV9 and TRBJ2-7; tentatively, D is TRBD1 (6 bases). Germline V lookup: CDR1 SGDLS, CDR2 YYNGEE. The CDR3 length is 14 residues. The CDR3 protein is CASSETGISREQCF. CDR3 nucleotide sequence: TGTGCCAGCAGCGAAACAGGGATCTCGCGCGAGCAGTGCTTC. Combining the CDR3 with reference TRBV9 and TRBJ2-7 gives the whole variable domain DSGVTQTPKHLITATGQRVTLRCSPRSGDLSVYWYQQSLDQGLQFLIQYYNGEERAKGNILERFSAQQFPDLHSELNLSSLELGDSALYFCASSETGISREQCFGPGTRLTVT.

This clonotype appeared a few times. The chain has TRBV4-1 and TRBJ1-1; D is perhaps TRBD1 (6 bases). Germline CDR1 is MGHRA and CDR2 is YSYEKL. With 1 base removed from V and 1 base from J, the gap between germline ends came to 13 bases. The CDR3 is made up of 16 amino acids. The CDR3 reads CASSQASGHRNTEAFF. The CDR3 bases are TGCGCCAGCAGCCAAGCTTCGGGACATCGGAACACTGAAGCTTTCTTT.

V usage is TRBV3-1 and J usage is TRBJ1-1; TRBD1 might be the D (6 bases). Germline V lookup: CDR1 LGHDT, CDR2 YNNKEL (reference sequence). This CDR3 is built from 16 residues. The germline V and J ends were trimmed by 3 bases and 3 bases, with 17 bases remaining between them. The CDR3 DNA reads TGTGCCAGCAGCCAGGGGGCCGCCAGGGTGTACACTGAAGCTTTCTTT. Translating gives CASSQGAARVYTEAFF.

This clonotype was counted ten times or more. The chain recombines TRBV20-1 with TRBJ1-1; the D is unclear. CDR1 is DFQATT and CDR2 is SNEGSKA in the germline V gene (reference sequence). V lost 0 bases and J lost 3, with 20 bases in between. This CDR3 is 17 amino acids long. The CDR3 DNA reads TGCAGTGCTAGAGACCCCACTTCCTCCGGGAGGCACACTGAAGCTTTCTTT. Protein product: CSARDPTSSGRHTEAFF.

This clonotype was counted many times. This chain links TRBV30 with TRBJ2-5; no clear D. CDR1 and CDR2 (germline): GTSNPN, SVGIG (reference sequence). The CDR3 sequence is 14 residues long. V was cut by 0 bases and J by 3 bases, with 11 bases left in between. Here the CDR3 DNA reads TGTGCCTGGAGTGTATGGGTTAATGAAGAGACCCAGTACTTC. This translates into CAWSVWVNEETQYF.

This clonotype showed up many times. The genes are TRBV7-8 and TRBJ1-5; no reliable D call. V was pared by 0 bases and J by 1 base, with 7 bases between. The CDR3 contains 15 residues. Germline CDR1 reads SGHVS; CDR2 reads FQNEAQ. Here the CDR3 reads CASSLAEGSNQPQHF. CDR3 bases: TGTGCCAGCAGCTTAGCTGAGGGAAGCAATCAGCCCCAGCATTTT.

This clonotype has at least ten counts. The chain has TRBV30 and TRBJ2-5; D perhaps matches TRBD2 (6 bases). The V gene lost 2 bases and the J gene lost 4 bases, with 17 bases spanning the gap. Germline V gene lookup returns CDR1 GTSNPN and CDR2 SVGIG (reference sequence). This CDR3 has 15 amino acids. As DNA, the CDR3 is TGTGCCTGGAGTCCGGGACTGCGTTTACGAGAGACCCAGTACTTC. Its protein is CAWSPGLRLRETQYF.

This clonotype was counted ten times or more. The chain links TRBV6-1 to TRBJ2-1; 13 nucleotides align to TRBD2. V was clipped by 2 bases and J by 5 bases; unmatched bases: 3. The CDR3 runs 16 residues. Germline V gives CDR1 MNHNS, CDR2 SASEGT. The CDR3 spells CASSERGLAGNNEQFF. In DNA form, the CDR3 reads TGTGCCAGCAGTGAAAGGGGACTAGCGGGGAACAATGAGCAGTTCTTC.

This clonotype was seen ten or more times. The gene calls are TRBV5-1 and TRBJ1-1; TRBD1 aligns across 11 bases. The CDR3 contains 15 residues. Germline V gene sequence: CDR1 SGHRS, CDR2 YFSETQ. The trim removed 0 bases at V and 4 bases at J, leaving 2 bases unmatched. For the CDR3, the DNA is TGCGCCAGCAGCTTGGCCGGACAGGGGGCCACTGAAGCTTTCTTT. This translates into CASSLAGQGATEAFF.

This clonotype was counted at least ten times. The chain links TRBV10-2 to TRBJ1-1; D unclear. This CDR3 comprises 12 residues. V lost 3 bases and J 7 bases, leaving 9 bases between the germline ends. The germline gives CDR1 WSHSY, CDR2 SAAADI. CDR3 sequence (DNA): TGCGCCAGCAGTGAAAGAGGAGGTGAAGCTTTCTTT. Protein sequence: CASSERGGEAFF.

The V gene is TRBV3-1, the J gene TRBJ1-5, with 8 bases aligning to TRBD1. V lost 0 bases and J lost 5; bases outside the gene matches: 6. The V gene's germline CDR1 is LGHDT and CDR2 YNNKEL (reference sequence). The CDR3 contains 16 residues. In DNA form, the CDR3 reads TGTGCCAGCAGCCAAGACCGGGGACAGGAGTATCAGCCCCAGCATTTT. Amino acids: CASSQDRGQEYQPQHF.

This chain joins TRBV7-8 and TRBJ2-7; 11 nucleotides agree with TRBD2. V shed 1 base, J shed 2 bases, and the junction held 7 bases outside the gene matches. Germline CDR1 SGHVS, CDR2 FQNEAQ. The CDR3 sequence is 17 residues long. CDR3 sequence: CASSLDHGTSGTYEQYF. CDR3 bases: TGTGCCAGCAGCTTAGACCACGGGACTAGCGGCACCTACGAGCAGTACTTC.

The sample holds many counts of this clonotype. CDR3 region: CASSEEGKDGYTF. DNA for the CDR3: TGTGCCAGCAGTGAAGAGGGGAAGGATGGCTACACCTTC. The chain combines TRBV2 with TRBJ1-2; maybe TRBD1 (5 bases). The V gene lost 1 base and the J gene lost 6 bases, with 9 bases spanning the gap. Germline CDR1 reads SNHLY; CDR2 reads FYNNEI. This CDR3 region has 13 residues.

Many counts were recorded for this clonotype. The chain uses TRBV13 and TRBJ2-7; no reliable D call. This CDR3 is built from 15 residues. V lost 2 bases to trimming and J lost 1 base, with 12 bases between them. Germline CDR1 is PRHDT and CDR2 is FYEKMQ (reference sequence). This CDR3 reads CASSLKALQSYEQYF. Written as DNA, the CDR3 is TGTGCCAGCAGCTTAAAGGCGCTCCAATCCTACGAGCAGTACTTC.

This clonotype was picked up many times. The chain links TRBV4-2 to TRBJ2-7, with TRBD2 matching over 9 bases. The CDR3 covers 17 residues. V gave up 1 base and J gave up 2 bases; unmatched junction bases: 9. Germline V CDR1 and CDR2: LGHNA, YNFKEQ. In DNA, the CDR3 is TGTGCCAGCAGCCAAGCCGTAAATAGCGGGAGAACCTACGAGCAGTACTTC. Translation gives CASSQAVNSGRTYEQYF.

This clonotype has ten or more counts. This sequence joins TRBV3-1 and TRBJ2-3; 7 nucleotides align to TRBD2. This CDR3 has 16 residues. From germline, CDR1 is LGHDT and CDR2 YNNKEL (reference sequence). J gave up 5 bases and V 2 bases, and 10 bases lay outside the gene matches. CDR3 coding DNA: TGTGCCAGCAGCCAATATGGCGGGAGTAGGGAAGATACGCAGTATTTT. Translating gives CASSQYGGSREDTQYF.

Only a few counts were recorded for this clonotype. This chain links TRBV30 with TRBJ2-5; the D gene is possibly TRBD1 (5 bases). With 3 bases removed from V and 5 bases from J, the gap between germline ends came to 13 bases. Germline CDR1 and CDR2: GTSNPN and SVGIG (reference sequence). The CDR3 spans 13 residues. The CDR3 nucleotides are TGTGCCTGGAGCGCCCTAGGGGTCGAGACCCAGTACTTC. It specifies CAWSALGVETQYF.

The chain links TRBV29-1 to TRBJ2-5; 9 nucleotides align to TRBD1. Germline loops: CDR1 SQVTM, CDR2 ANQGSEA. Trimming cost V 6 bases and J 3 bases; bases outside gene matches: 17. CDR3 length: 17 residues. The CDR3 DNA follows: TGCAGCGTCGGCCGCAGACTTCACAGGGGGCCCGAAGAGACCCAGTACTTC. Its protein is CSVGRRLHRGPEETQYF.

Ten or more counts support this clonotype. DNA of the CDR3: TGTGCCAGCAGCCCCGGGACACATCTCTCCTACGAGCAGTACTTC. It is translated as CASSPGTHLSYEQYF. The chain is built from TRBV12-3 or TRBV12-4 and TRBJ2-7, with a weak D call TRBD1 (6 bases). Deletions cut 6 bases from V and 0 bases from J, with 15 bases between. The length of the CDR3 is 15 residues.

This clonotype was detected only a few times. V usage is TRBV30 and J usage is TRBJ2-4; possible D gene TRBD1, 5 bases. Trimming took off 3 bases at V and 0 bases at J, with 18 bases between the two ends. Looked up from germline, CDR1 is GTSNPN and CDR2 is SVGIG (reference sequence). There are 17 residues in the CDR3. This CDR3 reads CAWRPGHRTLAKNIQYF. The CDR3 nucleotides are TGTGCCTGGAGACCAGGCCACAGGACCCTAGCCAAAAACATTCAGTACTTC.

The chain joins TRBV19 to TRBJ2-1; 14 bases line up with TRBD2. The CDR3 runs to 17 residues. After removal of 7 bases from V and 3 bases from J, the junction contained 8 bases not matched to a gene. Germline CDR1 is LNHDA and CDR2 is SQIVND (reference sequence). CDR3 region: CASMGTSGRGDYNEQFF. The CDR3 DNA reads TGTGCCAGTATGGGGACTAGCGGGAGAGGGGACTACAATGAGCAGTTCTTC.

The chain is built from TRBV18 and TRBJ2-7, with 10 bases aligning to TRBD2. With 5 bases clipped from V and 5 bases from J, the junction kept 15 bases outside the gene matches. The CDR3 consists of 17 residues. Germline values: CDR1 KGHSH, CDR2 LQKENI. CDR3 coding DNA: TGTGCCAGCTCAGCCCGAACCTTAGCGGGAGGTAGCGACGAGCAGTACTTC. This gives the protein CASSARTLAGGSDEQYF. The whole variable domain, filled in from reference TRBV18 and TRBJ2-7, reads NAGVMQNPRHLVRRRGQEARLRCSPMKGHSHVYWYRQLPEEGLKFMVYLQKENIIDESGMPKERFSAEFPKEGPSILRIQQVVRGDSAAYFCASSARTLAGGSDEQYFGPGTRLTVT.